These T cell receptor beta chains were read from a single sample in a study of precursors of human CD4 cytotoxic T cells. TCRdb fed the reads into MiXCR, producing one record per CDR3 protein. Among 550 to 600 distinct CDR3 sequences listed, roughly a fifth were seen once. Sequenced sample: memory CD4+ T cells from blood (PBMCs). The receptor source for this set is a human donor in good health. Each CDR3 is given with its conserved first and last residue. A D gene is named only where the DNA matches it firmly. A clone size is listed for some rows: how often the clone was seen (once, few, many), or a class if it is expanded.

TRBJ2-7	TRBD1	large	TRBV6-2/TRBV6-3	TGTGCCAGCAGCCTCTCCGGGACAGTCAAGCAGTACTTC	CASSLSGTVKQYF
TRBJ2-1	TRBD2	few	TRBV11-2	TGTGCCAGCAGCCCCCAAGCGGGGTACAATGAGCAGTTCTTC	CASSPQAGYNEQFF
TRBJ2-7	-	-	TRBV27	TGTGCCAGCAGTCCTTCGGGGAGCGCGTACGAGCAGTACTTC	CASSPSGSAYEQYF
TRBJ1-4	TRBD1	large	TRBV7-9	TGTGCCAGCAGCGGGGACAGGGCTGAAAAACTGTTTTTT	CASSGDRAEKLFF
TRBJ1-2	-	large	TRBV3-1	TGTGCCAGCAGCCTAGACCCCGACGAGGACTATGGCTACACCTTC	CASSLDPDEDYGYTF
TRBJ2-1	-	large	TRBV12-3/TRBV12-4	TGTGCCAGCACCGCTTCGAGGGGGGGCAATGAGCAGTTCTTC	CASTASRGGNEQFF
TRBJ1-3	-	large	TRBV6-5	TGTGCCAGCAGTTACTCGATTCCGCCGGGGGCTTTTGACACCATATATTTT	CASSYSIPPGAFDTIYF
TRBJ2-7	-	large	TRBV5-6	TGTGCCAGCAGCTTTTATAGCTATAGCTACGAGCAGTACTTC	CASSFYSYSYEQYF
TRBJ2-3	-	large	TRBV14	TGTGCCAGCAGCCAAAACAGGGCGAGCACAGATACGCAGTATTTT	CASSQNRASTDTQYF
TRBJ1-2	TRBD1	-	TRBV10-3	TGTGCCATCAGTGTTTCAGGACAGGGGACTTATGGCTACACCTTC	CAISVSGQGTYGYTF
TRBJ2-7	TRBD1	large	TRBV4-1	TGCGCCAGCAGCCGGTCATGGACAGGGTCCTACGAGCAGTACTTC	CASSRSWTGSYEQYF
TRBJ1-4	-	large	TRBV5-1	TGCGCCAGCAGAGGAGCTTATGAAAAACTGTTTTTT	CASRGAYEKLFF
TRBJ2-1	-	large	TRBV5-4	TGTGCCAGCAGCCTTCAGCACAATGAGCAGTTCTTC	CASSLQHNEQFF
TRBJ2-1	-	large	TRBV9	TGTGCCAGCAGCGCGGACCCTAGAACCTACAATGAGCAGTTCTTC	CASSADPRTYNEQFF
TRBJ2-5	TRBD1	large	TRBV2	TGTGCCAGCAGCCCCAGGACAGGGGGAGAGACCCAGTACTTC	CASSPRTGGETQYF